This T cell receptor beta chain was captured in a study of technical replicates of blood from a handful of donors. TCRdb's table, derived via immunoSEQ multiplex PCR, lists solely in-frame clones and lacks some. The sample includes some 60,000 clones, approximately 95% of them seen just once. Germline CDR1 is SGDLS and CDR2 is YYNGEE. CDR3 length equals 15 residues. Deletions cut 5 bases from V and 7 bases from J, with 19 bases between. The V call is TRBV9, the J call TRBJ2-1, with D unclear. This sequence originates from a human donor in good health. Some clones in this sample may be carry-over from other donors' samples. Sequenced material: PBMCs. The CDR3 region has the DNA TGTGCCAGCAGTGACATCGGAATCGACATAAATGAGCAGTTCTTC. As protein: CASSDIGIDINEQFF.